What follows are 19 T cell receptor beta chains derived from one specimen sequenced in a study of cytomegalovirus exposure and HLA in healthy donors. Data came from immunoSEQ multiplex PCR; TCRdb stores just in-frame clones and leaves some out. The table lists some 84,000 clones, around 90% of them singletons. The sequencing input was PBMCs. All receptors come from a man younger than 40 in good health and CMV-seronegative.

This chain links TRBV30 with TRBJ1-5; 7 bases line up with TRBD1. The CDR3 runs to 16 residues. V lost 2 bases, J lost 0 bases, and 7 bases stayed unmatched. CDR1 and CDR2 (germline): GTSNPN, SVGIG (reference sequence). The CDR3 reads CAWSRGRYYSNQPQHF. The CDR3 DNA follows: TGTGCCTGGAGTAGGGGGCGGTATTATAGCAATCAGCCCCAGCATTTT.

The V gene is TRBV27, the J gene TRBJ2-2, with D possibly matching TRBD1 (5 bases). The CDR3 is 15 residues long. Germline CDR1 reads MNHEY; CDR2 reads SMNVEV (reference sequence). Between the trimmed V and J ends, which lost 0 bases and 3 bases, there was a span of 8 bases. The CDR3: CASSLSSGYTGELFF. The CDR3 nucleotides read TGTGCCAGCAGTTTATCCTCAGGGTACACCGGGGAGCTGTTTTTT.

The chain links TRBV20-1 to TRBJ2-7; 7 bases are shared with TRBD2. CDR1 and CDR2 (germline): DFQATT, SNEGSKA (reference sequence). This CDR3 is built from 10 residues. The CDR3 region has the DNA TGCAGCGGGGGGTTTTACGAGCAGTACTTC. As protein: CSGGFYEQYF.

The V call is TRBV19, the J call TRBJ2-3; D perhaps matches TRBD2 (5 bases). V was shortened by 6 bases and J by 4 bases, with 11 bases between the two germline ends. The CDR3 runs 13 residues. The germline V gene encodes CDR1 LNHDA and CDR2 SQIVND (reference sequence). The CDR3 DNA reads as TGTGCCAGTAGCTTGTATAGCGCAGATACGCAGTATTTT. This sequence encodes CASSLYSADTQYF. Combining the CDR3 with reference TRBV19 and TRBJ2-3 gives the whole variable domain DGGITQSPKYLFRKEGQNVTLSCEQNLNHDAMYWYRQDPGQGLRLIYYSQIVNDFQKGDIAEGYSVSREKKESFPLTVTSAQKNPTAFYLCASSLYSADTQYFGPGTRLTVL.

CDR3 sequence reads: CASSLMGHDSLEQYF. The CDR3 nucleotides are TGTGCCAGCAGCTTGATGGGGCATGATTCTCTCGAGCAGTACTTC. The chain recombines TRBV5-5 with TRBJ2-7; D perhaps matches TRBD1 (5 bases). This CDR3 has 15 amino acids. CDR1 is SGHKS, CDR2 YYEKEE, per germline (reference sequence). V was pared by 1 base and J by 6 bases, with 17 bases between.

The rearrangement links TRBV7-8 to TRBJ2-2; D is undetermined. The CDR3 runs to 17 residues. From germline, CDR1 is SGHVS and CDR2 FQNEAQ. Trimming took off 5 bases at V and 1 base at J, with 17 bases between the two ends. CDR3 bases: TGTGCCAGCAGCCCAAATCCCCCGGGTATGAACACCGGGGAGCTGTTTTTT. Protein product: CASSPNPPGMNTGELFF. The full variable domain, rest sourced from reference TRBV7-8 and TRBJ2-2, is GAGVSQSPRYKVAKRGQDVALRCDPISGHVSLFWYQQALGQGPEFLTYFQNEAQLDKSGLPSDRFFAERPEGSVSTLKIQRTQQEDSAVYLCASSPNPPGMNTGELFFGEGSRLTVL.

The chain joins TRBV9 to TRBJ1-4; 8 positions agree with TRBD1. V trimming: 3 bases; J trimming: 7 bases; junction bases outside the gene matches: 5. The CDR3 is 14 amino acids. From germline, CDR1 is SGDLS and CDR2 YYNGEE. CDR3: CASSGQGFSEKLFF. DNA for the CDR3: TGTGCCAGCAGCGGACAGGGGTTTAGTGAAAAACTGTTTTTT.

V gene TRBV27 combines with J gene TRBJ2-1; no clear D gene. Germline CDR1 and CDR2: MNHEY and SMNVEV (reference sequence). Trimming took off 0 bases at V and 6 bases at J, with 6 bases between the two ends. The CDR3 contains 13 residues. The CDR3: CASSLSASNEQFF. CDR3 coding DNA: TGTGCCAGCAGTTTATCGGCTAGCAATGAGCAGTTCTTC.

The gene calls are TRBV7-9 and TRBJ2-2; D remains unclear. Trimming took 3 bases from V and 6 from J, leaving 5 bases between them. CDR3 length: 12 amino acids. Per germline, CDR1 SEHNR and CDR2 FQNEAQ (reference sequence). CDR3 loop: CASSFSPGELFF. The CDR3 nucleotides are TGTGCCAGCAGCTTTAGCCCCGGGGAGCTGTTTTTT. The whole variable domain, filled in from reference TRBV7-9 and TRBJ2-2, reads DTGVSQNPRHKITKRGQNVTFRCDPISEHNRLYWYRQTLGQGPEFLTYFQNEAQLEKSRLLSDRFSAERPKGSFSTLEIQRTEQGDSAMYLCASSFSPGELFFGEGSRLTVL.

This chain joins TRBV10-3 and TRBJ2-3; 8 nucleotides line up with TRBD2. The length of the CDR3 is 13 residues. Germline V gene data show CDR1 as ENHRY and CDR2 as SYGVKD. The J segment lost 4 bases and the V segment lost 10 bases, leaving 7 bases of the junction unmatched. CDR3 in DNA: TGTGCCACAGGGACTAGTGGCGCAGATACGCAGTATTTT. It is translated as CATGTSGADTQYF.

This chain uses TRBV4-1 with TRBJ2-5; D not resolved. Looked up from germline, CDR1 is MGHRA and CDR2 is YSYEKL. The CDR3 extends over 15 amino acids. Trimming removed 4 bases at V and 2 bases at J, with 14 bases between. CDR3 in amino acids: CASSPSPTEQETQYF. CDR3 nucleotides: TGCGCCAGCAGCCCTTCCCCAACTGAACAAGAGACCCAGTACTTC.

The V call is TRBV10-3, the J call TRBJ2-3; 8 bases agree with TRBD1. CDR1 is ENHRY and CDR2 is SYGVKD in the germline V gene. The J segment lost 1 base and the V segment lost 4 bases, leaving 4 bases of the junction unmatched. There are 15 residues in the CDR3. The CDR3 reads CAISVSGGGTDTQYF. CDR3 in DNA: TGTGCCATCAGTGTGTCAGGGGGCGGCACAGATACGCAGTATTTT.

CDR3 sequence (DNA): TGTGCCAGCAGCTTAAACAGGGGCAAGAGCTCTGGAAACACCATATATTTT. The encoded protein is CASSLNRGKSSGNTIYF. The chain combines TRBV13 with TRBJ1-3; TRBD1 matches 7 bases. V lost 2 bases, J lost 0 bases, and 7 bases stayed unmatched. Germline values: CDR1 PRHDT, CDR2 FYEKMQ (reference sequence). The CDR3 sequence is 17 residues long.

This clone was found once. This chain joins TRBV6-1 and TRBJ2-1; TRBD1 matches at 8 bases. The CDR3 extends over 15 amino acids. Germline CDR1 reads MNHNS; CDR2 reads SASEGT. Trimming took 6 bases from V and 5 from J; bases not matched to a gene: 9. CDR3 nucleotides: TGTGCCAGCAGGGCGGACAGGGCGAGCCACAATGAGCAGTTCTTC. The encoded protein is CASRADRASHNEQFF.

This chain connects TRBV19 to TRBJ2-4; a possible D gene is TRBD1 (5 bases). Germline V gene data show CDR1 as LNHDA and CDR2 as SQIVND (reference sequence). The CDR3 loop spans 17 amino acids. Trimming shortened V by 3 bases and J by 9 bases, and 24 bases separated the two germline ends. CDR3 loop: CASSIGYFLQGEAIQYF. DNA of the CDR3: TGTGCCAGTAGTATTGGTTACTTTCTGCAGGGCGAGGCCATTCAGTACTTC.

V usage is TRBV6-1 and J usage is TRBJ1-1; perhaps TRBD1 as D (5 bases). CDR1 is MNHNS and CDR2 is SASEGT in the germline V gene. The CDR3 spans 14 residues. Trimming removed 7 bases at V and 5 bases at J, with 17 bases between. The CDR3 nucleotides read TGTGCCAGCATTAGAACCGGGGGTAGGACTGAAGCTTTCTTT. Its translation: CASIRTGGRTEAFF.

The chain combines TRBV7-9 with TRBJ2-5, with 9 bases matching TRBD1. V was pared by 4 bases and J by 2 bases, with 8 bases of the junction left unmatched. The CDR3 extends over 16 amino acids. Germline-derived CDR1 and CDR2 are SEHNR and FQNEAQ (reference sequence). DNA for the CDR3: TGTGCCAGCAGCTCGTCGACAGGGGGAAAACAAGAGACCCAGTACTTC. It specifies CASSSSTGGKQETQYF.

This chain uses TRBV11-2 with TRBJ1-2, with D possibly TRBD1 on 5 matching bases. This CDR3 comprises 13 residues. Germline V CDR1 and CDR2: SGHAT, FQNNGV. V was trimmed by 1 base and J by 4 bases, leaving 7 bases between them. CDR3 amino acids: CASSLGDSYGYTF. The CDR3 DNA sequence: TGTGCCAGCAGCTTAGGCGACAGCTATGGCTACACCTTC.

This clone was observed once. The chain has TRBV11-2 and TRBJ2-3, with 8 bases matching TRBD2. In germline, CDR1 is SGHAT, CDR2 FQNNGV. CDR3 size: 17 residues. The trim removed 2 bases at V and 3 bases at J, leaving 10 bases unmatched. CDR3 protein: CASSLRFQRERTDTQYF. The DNA for the CDR3 is TGTGCCAGCAGCTTAAGGTTCCAGCGGGAGCGGACAGATACGCAGTATTTT.